The 22 T cell receptor beta chains reported below all come from one sample, sequenced in a study of blood T cells in healthy people across ages. A sample-barcoded 5' primer and a J-beta primer mix were used in a second PCR of roughly 6 to 11 cycles. Each CDR3 protein gets one entry after TCRdb re-called the 5' RACE reads with MiXCR. This repertoire shows 650,000 to 800,000 distinct CDR3 sequences, approximately 44% found once; its top ten account for nearly 20%. The sequencing sample was made of blood. The receptors come from a man in his sixties in good health.

The V gene is TRBV4-3, the J gene TRBJ1-6, with D possibly matching TRBD1 (5 bases). This CDR3 contains 12 residues. Trimming pared 3 bases from V and 10 bases from J, leaving 7 bases between. Germline assignment: CDR1 LGHNA and CDR2 YSLEER. The CDR3 protein is CASSHEGSPLHF. The CDR3 nucleotides read TGCGCCAGCAGCCACGAGGGGTCACCCCTCCACTTT.

Of note for this clonotype: An end of the junction differs from the germline gene, which may be a read error. V is TRBV2 and J is TRBJ1-4; 8 nucleotides agree with TRBD1. Germline CDR1 is SNHLY and CDR2 is FYNNEI. The CDR3 covers 12 residues. In DNA, the CDR3 is TGTGCCAGCTGTGACAGGGGTCGGAAACTGTTTTTT. It specifies CASCDRGRKLFF.

V is TRBV6-2 or TRBV6-3 and J is TRBJ2-5; D possibly corresponds to TRBD2 (7 bases). In germline, CDR1 is MNHEY, CDR2 SVGEGT. CDR3 length equals 15 residues. Deletions cut 6 bases from V and 2 bases from J, with 16 bases between. The CDR3 DNA follows: TGTGCCAGCAGACGGCGGGGGACATCTCAAGAGACCCAGTACTTC. This translates into CASRRRGTSQETQYF.

The CDR3 spells CASSFFSGGRSYEQYF. CDR3 nucleotide sequence: TGTGCCAGCAGCTTTTTTAGCGGGGGGCGTTCCTACGAGCAGTACTTC. The rearrangement links TRBV7-2 to TRBJ2-7; 10 bases line up with TRBD2. Germline assignment: CDR1 SGHTA and CDR2 FQGNSA. CDR3 length equals 16 residues. V trimming: 3 bases; J trimming: 1 base; junction bases outside the gene matches: 6.

The V call is TRBV7-9, the J call TRBJ1-1; D perhaps matches TRBD1 (6 bases). The CDR3 consists of 15 residues. Germline values: CDR1 SEHNR, CDR2 FQNEAQ (reference sequence). V lost 2 bases to trimming and J lost 0 bases, with 10 bases between them. CDR3 nucleotides: TGTGCCAGCAGCTTAATCAAGGGGGTGAACACTGAAGCTTTCTTT. Translated: CASSLIKGVNTEAFF.

This clonotype was seen more than once but under ten times. The chain links TRBV4-3 to TRBJ2-1; 12 positions match TRBD2. CDR1 is LGHNA and CDR2 is YSLEER in the germline V gene. The CDR3 has 16 amino acids. The ends lost 0 bases at V and 10 bases at J; junction bases unmatched: 7. CDR3 coding DNA: TGCGCCAGCAGCCAAGATAGCCTAGCGGGGGGGAGCGAGCAGTTCTTC. As protein: CASSQDSLAGGSEQFF.

This clonotype was picked up a small number of times. This sequence joins TRBV5-5 and TRBJ2-5, with TRBD1 matching 11 bases. Germline V gives CDR1 SGHKS, CDR2 YYEKEE (reference sequence). With 4 bases clipped from V and 2 bases from J, the junction kept 7 bases outside the gene matches. The CDR3 runs to 16 residues. CDR3 sequence: CASSLDRDRGQETQYF. The CDR3 DNA is TGTGCCAGCAGCCTAGACCGGGACAGGGGGCAAGAGACCCAGTACTTC.

The rearrangement links TRBV20-1 to TRBJ2-5; 7 bases are shared with TRBD2. The DNA matches TRBJ2-1 better at its end, which makes the J call doubtful. The germline CDR1 and CDR2 sequences are DFQATT and SNEGSKA (reference sequence). The CDR3 is made up of 13 amino acids. CDR3 nucleotide sequence: TGCAGTGCTAGAGAGGGAGGGCAAGAGACCCAGTTCTTC. It translates to CSAREGGQETQFF.

This rearrangement joins TRBV6-1 to TRBJ1-5; 12 bases match TRBD1. There are 16 residues in the CDR3. Germline-derived CDR1 and CDR2 are MNHNS and SASEGT. Trimming at V came to 4 bases and at J to 8 bases, leaving 9 bases not matched to a gene. The CDR3 region is CASSGMGQGALEPQHF. CDR3 nucleotides: TGTGCCAGCAGTGGCATGGGACAGGGGGCATTGGAGCCCCAGCATTTT.

This clonotype came up a few times. The CDR3 DNA is TGTGCCAGCAGCTTAGGCCCCGGCAGGGGGTCGATTAATGAAAAACTGTTTTTT. Residues: CASSLGPGRGSINEKLFF. The chain joins TRBV7-9 to TRBJ1-4; 7 bases match TRBD1. The CDR3 runs 18 residues. Germline CDR1 SEHNR, CDR2 FQNEAQ (reference sequence). Trimming took 1 base from V and 4 from J; bases not matched to a gene: 12.

The chain carries TRBV7-2 and TRBJ2-4; D is ambiguous. Between the trimmed V and J ends, which lost 5 bases and 2 bases, there was a span of 13 bases. CDR1 is SGHTA and CDR2 is FQGNSA in the germline V gene. CDR3 size: 15 residues. The CDR3: CASSPTGVTKNIQYF. The DNA for the CDR3 is TGTGCCAGCAGCCCAACTGGCGTTACCAAAAACATTCAGTACTTC.

The chain joins TRBV3-1 to TRBJ1-2; D possibly corresponds to TRBD1 (6 bases). V lost 3 bases and J lost 7, with 9 bases in between. The germline CDR1 and CDR2 sequences are LGHDT and YNNKEL (reference sequence). This CDR3 is built from 12 residues. The CDR3 sequence: CASSHGGSGYTF. The CDR3 DNA sequence: TGTGCCAGCAGCCATGGGGGCTCTGGCTACACCTTC.

This clonotype was observed many times. The CDR3 nucleotides are TGTGCCAGCAGGTCGACAGGATATTCACCCCTCCACTTT. This gives the protein CASRSTGYSPLHF. This chain links TRBV6-6 with TRBJ1-6; possible D gene TRBD1, 6 bases. V lost 6 bases to trimming and J lost 8 bases, with 11 bases between them. This CDR3 has 13 residues. Germline loops: CDR1 MNHNY, CDR2 SVGAGI (reference sequence).

This rearrangement joins TRBV7-2 to TRBJ1-5; TRBD1 matches at 7 bases. V shed 8 bases, J shed 4 bases, and the junction held 8 bases outside the gene matches. CDR1 is SGHTA, CDR2 FQGNSA, per germline. The CDR3 runs 14 residues. CDR3 DNA: TGTGCCAGCGGCCTCGGGACAGCAAATCAGCCCCAGCATTTT. This encodes CASGLGTANQPQHF.

This clonotype has just a few counts. The V and J genes are TRBV29-1 and TRBJ1-1, with a tentative D call TRBD1 (5 bases). The CDR3 runs to 12 residues. Germline V lookup: CDR1 SQVTM, CDR2 ANQGSEA. V gave up 0 bases and J gave up 8 bases, with 10 bases separating them. In nucleotides, the CDR3 is TGCAGCGTTGAAGACGGGACGCTGGAAGCTTTCTTT. It codes for CSVEDGTLEAFF.

The rearrangement links TRBV5-1 to TRBJ2-3; 9 bases are a match to TRBD2. V shed 2 bases, J shed 2 bases, and the junction held 3 bases outside the gene matches. CDR1 SGHRS and CDR2 YFSETQ come from the germline V gene. This CDR3 contains 15 residues. The CDR3 region has the DNA TGCGCCAGCAGCTTTACGGGACTAGCCACAGATACGCAGTATTTT. Its protein is CASSFTGLATDTQYF.

On this clonotype: Sequence at one end of the junction differs from germline and may be a read error. This chain joins TRBV14 and TRBJ1-4; a weak D match, TRBD1 (6 bases). The CDR3 is 13 residues long. Germline-derived CDR1 and CDR2 are SGHDN and FVKESK. Here the CDR3 reads CAGSRDRREKLFF. CDR3 nucleotide sequence: TGTGCCGGCAGCCGTGACAGGAGGGAAAAACTGTTTTTT.

The chain recombines TRBV20-1 with TRBJ2-4; D remains ambiguous. The germline V and J ends were trimmed by 0 bases and 5 bases, with 14 bases remaining between them. The CDR3 runs 15 residues. Germline V gene lookup returns CDR1 DFQATT and CDR2 SNEGSKA (reference sequence). The CDR3 DNA reads as TGCAGTGCTAGAGATAGGGATGCCCATGAAAACATTCAGTACTTC. Translating it yields CSARDRDAHENIQYF.

This clonotype was detected only once. The genes are TRBV6-5 and TRBJ2-7, with D unclear. CDR1 and CDR2 from the germline V gene are MNHEY and SVGAGI. This CDR3 comprises 14 residues. V was pared by 0 bases and J by 3 bases, with 9 bases between. The CDR3 loop is CASSYSTYDYEQYF. CDR3 DNA sequence: TGTGCCAGCAGTTACTCGACATACGACTACGAGCAGTACTTC.

V is TRBV30 and J is TRBJ1-6, with D possibly TRBD1 on 6 matching bases. Germline values: CDR1 GTSNPN, CDR2 SVGIG (reference sequence). V was clipped by 3 bases and J by 7 bases, with 16 bases between them. The CDR3 extends over 15 amino acids. CDR3 residues: CAWRIPTGRNSPLHF. DNA for the CDR3: TGTGCCTGGAGAATACCGACAGGTCGGAATTCACCCCTCCACTTT.

V is TRBV2 and J is TRBJ2-3, with 12 positions matching TRBD2. Looked up from germline, CDR1 is SNHLY and CDR2 is FYNNEI. The CDR3 runs 16 residues. J gave up 2 bases and V 4 bases, and 4 bases lay outside the gene matches. CDR3 region: CASSVSSGGATDTQYF. CDR3 coding DNA: TGTGCCAGCAGTGTCTCTAGCGGGGGGGCCACAGATACGCAGTATTTT.

The chain is built from TRBV20-1 and TRBJ1-2; tentatively, D is TRBD1 (6 bases). The CDR3 totals 16 residues. The V gene lost 5 bases and the J gene lost 5 bases, with 24 bases spanning the gap. Germline CDR1 and CDR2: DFQATT and SNEGSKA (reference sequence). The CDR3 DNA reads as TGCAGTGCTTCCAACCCAACAGGGATTTGGAGTTATGGCTACACCTTC. Translation gives CSASNPTGIWSYGYTF.